This passage covers 23 T cell receptor beta chains from one sample sequenced in a study of T cell responses to AZD1222 COVID-19 vaccine. Profiling relied on immunoSEQ multiplex PCR, and the TCRdb table lists in-frame clones only, not all of them. Of 100,000 to 150,000 clones listed, approximately 85% are singletons. This specimen was peripheral blood, taken on day 0 of AZD1222 vaccination. The receptors were sampled from an adult in good health.

In its sample, this clone was seen a few times. This chain connects TRBV7-8 to TRBJ1-5; no firm D call. CDR1 and CDR2 from the germline V gene are SGHVS and FQNEAQ. The CDR3 contains 12 residues. The V end lost 5 bases, the J end lost 1 base, and 3 bases lay between the germline ends. For the CDR3, the DNA is TGTGCCAGCAGCCCCAGCAATCAGCCCCAGCATTTT. Residues: CASSPSNQPQHF. The full variable domain, completed using reference TRBV7-8 and TRBJ1-5, is GAGVSQSPRYKVAKRGQDVALRCDPISGHVSLFWYQQALGQGPEFLTYFQNEAQLDKSGLPSDRFFAERPEGSVSTLKIQRTQQEDSAVYLCASSPSNQPQHFGDGTRLSIL.

About this clone: The DNA is omitted, as the CDR3 cannot be located on it reliably, and the CDR3 follows TCRdb's listing. This chain uses TRBV21-1 with TRBJ1-5; TRBD1, the D gene given by the table, was not confirmed from the DNA. TRBV21-1 is assigned pseudogene status. From its first to its last residue, the CDR3 has 22 amino acids. CDR3 protein: CASSTYLCTGTEAWTSNQPQHF.

This clone was detected only once. The rearrangement uses TRBV24-1 and TRBJ2-1; D is perhaps TRBD2 (6 bases). Deletions cut 2 bases from V and 7 bases from J, with 11 bases between. CDR3 length: 14 amino acids. The germline CDR1 and CDR2 sequences are KGHDR and SFDVKD. The CDR3: CATSDYGGRNEQFF. CDR3 nucleotides: TGTGCCACCAGTGATTACGGGGGAAGGAATGAGCAGTTCTTC.

The chain combines TRBV20-1 with TRBJ2-1, with a possible D match to TRBD2 (5 bases). Germline CDR1 and CDR2: DFQATT and SNEGSKA (reference sequence). The CDR3 loop spans 13 amino acids. Trimming removed 3 bases from V and 8 bases from J, with 14 bases in between. In DNA form, the CDR3 reads TGCAGTGCTAGTCTAGCATTGACCTATGAGCAGTTCTTC. Translating it yields CSASLALTYEQFF.

The gene calls are TRBV5-4 and TRBJ1-1; weak D call: TRBD1 (6 bases). The CDR3 loop spans 12 amino acids. Germline V lookup: CDR1 SGHNT, CDR2 YYREEE (reference sequence). Trimming removed 3 bases at V and 8 bases at J, with 11 bases between. The CDR3 DNA follows: TGTGCCAGCAGCTCTGGACAGATCGAAGCTTTCTTT. Amino acid sequence: CASSSGQIEAFF. Full variable domain (missing parts from reference TRBV5-4 and TRBJ1-1): ETGVTQSPTHLIKTRGQQVTLRCSSQSGHNTVSWYQQALGQGPQFIFQYYREEENGRGNFPPRFSGLQFPNYSSELNVNALELDDSALYLCASSSGQIEAFFGQGTRLTVV.

This chain links TRBV29-1 with TRBJ1-5; D unclear. CDR3 length equals 16 residues. V dropped 0 bases and J dropped 0 bases, with 12 bases sitting between them. Germline CDR1 and CDR2: SQVTM and ANQGSEA. The CDR3 here is CSVEDRRPYSNQPQHF. The CDR3 DNA reads TGCAGCGTTGAAGATCGGAGGCCGTATAGCAATCAGCCCCAGCATTTT.

This sequence joins TRBV29-1 and TRBJ2-7; TRBD1 aligns across 10 bases. This CDR3 is built from 14 residues. Germline loops: CDR1 SQVTM, CDR2 ANQGSEA. Trimming cost V 2 bases and J 6 bases; bases outside gene matches: 7. The CDR3, as DNA: TGCAGCGTTGAAAGTGGACAGGGGGGTCGCGAGCAGTACTTC. Encoded protein: CSVESGQGGREQYF.

For the CDR3, the DNA is TGTGCCAGCAGCTTAGCCGGCTCCAGTGAAAAACTGTTTTTT. Protein: CASSLAGSSEKLFF. The J gene is TRBJ1-4, the V gene TRBV7-9; D not resolved. Trimming removed 0 bases at V and 7 bases at J, with 9 bases between. The CDR3 loop spans 14 amino acids. From germline, CDR1 is SEHNR and CDR2 FQNEAQ (reference sequence).

The chain combines TRBV11-2 with TRBJ2-1, with D uncertain. The V gene lost 6 bases and the J gene lost 7 bases, with 10 bases spanning the gap. The CDR3 is made up of 12 amino acids. CDR1 is SGHAT, CDR2 FQNNGV, per germline. The CDR3 reads CASRINPNEQFF. In DNA form, the CDR3 reads TGTGCCAGCAGAATCAATCCTAATGAGCAGTTCTTC.

This chain uses TRBV27 with TRBJ1-4; the D is unclear. Germline values: CDR1 MNHEY, CDR2 SMNVEV (reference sequence). This CDR3 contains 12 residues. Trimming left V 5 bases short and J 10 bases short, with 11 bases between. The CDR3 bases are TGTGCCAGCAGTGAACACTCAGGAAAACTGTTTTTT. This translates into CASSEHSGKLFF.

The gene calls are TRBV9 and TRBJ1-4; maybe TRBD1 (5 bases). The CDR3 is 15 amino acids. V was cut by 1 base and J by 7 bases, with 14 bases left in between. Per the germline V gene, CDR1 is SGDLS and CDR2 is YYNGEE. DNA for the CDR3: TGTGCCAGCAGCGTACGGGACGGCTTAGGTGAAAAACTGTTTTTT. Translating gives CASSVRDGLGEKLFF.

This chain joins TRBV9 and TRBJ2-1; TRBD2 matches 12 bases. The V gene end was trimmed by 0 bases and the J gene end by 2 bases; junction bases not matched to a gene: 6. Germline CDR1 is SGDLS and CDR2 is YYNGEE. This CDR3 spans 18 amino acids. Here the CDR3 reads CASSVASGGAGPYNEQFF. The CDR3, as DNA: TGTGCCAGCAGCGTAGCTAGCGGGGGGGCTGGACCCTACAATGAGCAGTTCTTC.

This chain joins TRBV14 and TRBJ2-7; D may be TRBD1 or TRBD2 (6 bases each). This CDR3 is 15 amino acids long. V dropped 5 bases and J dropped 2 bases, with 16 bases sitting between them. The germline V gene encodes CDR1 SGHDN and CDR2 FVKESK. Written as DNA, the CDR3 is TGTGCCAGCAGCTTAAGACAGGCGGGACCCTACGAGCAGTACTTC. Its translation: CASSLRQAGPYEQYF.

This clone has just one count. The rearrangement uses TRBV25-1 and TRBJ1-1; perhaps TRBD1 as D (5 bases). The CDR3 length is 15 residues. Germline assignment: CDR1 MGHDK and CDR2 SYGVNS. Trimming left V 1 base short and J 4 bases short, with 13 bases between. CDR3 nucleotide sequence: TGTGCCAGCAGTGAATCGGTGATGGGGGGCACTGAAGCTTTCTTT. Translating it yields CASSESVMGGTEAFF. Complete variable domain (other parts from reference TRBV25-1 and TRBJ1-1): EADIYQTPRYLVIGTGKKITLECSQTMGHDKMYWYQQDPGMELHLIHYSYGVNSTEKGDLSSESTVSRIRTEHFPLTLESARPSHTSQYLCASSESVMGGTEAFFGQGTRLTVV.

This chain connects TRBV7-3 to TRBJ1-5; D remains ambiguous. Germline-derived CDR1 and CDR2 are SGHTA and FQGTGA. V lost 1 base to trimming and J lost 7 bases, with 8 bases between them. The length of the CDR3 is 13 residues. The CDR3 protein is CASSLNVGQPQHF. The CDR3 nucleotides read TGTGCCAGCAGCTTAAACGTGGGGCAGCCCCAGCATTTT.

This clone is categorized as medium-sized. The chain joins TRBV18 to TRBJ2-3, with TRBD1 matching over 8 bases. Germline V lookup: CDR1 KGHSH, CDR2 LQKENI. V was clipped by 3 bases and J by 1 base; unmatched bases: 3. The CDR3 is 15 amino acids. The CDR3 reads CASSPGQAGTDTQYF. In DNA form, the CDR3 reads TGTGCCAGCTCACCGGGACAGGCAGGCACAGATACGCAGTATTTT.

This chain links TRBV4-2 with TRBJ1-3; D perhaps matches TRBD1 (5 bases). The germline gives CDR1 LGHNA, CDR2 YNFKEQ. The V end was cut by 5 bases, the J end by 4 bases, with 12 bases between. This CDR3 has 14 residues. CDR3 bases: TGTGCCAGCAGCGACAGCTCATACGGAAACACCATATATTTT. This sequence encodes CASSDSSYGNTIYF.

V usage is TRBV7-2 and J usage is TRBJ1-5; possibly TRBD1 for D (6 bases). This CDR3 region has 15 residues. Trimming cost V 3 bases and J 9 bases, with 18 bases left between them. In germline, CDR1 is SGHTA, CDR2 FQGNSA. The CDR3 nucleotides are TGTGCCAGCAGCTTTGGCGACCAGGGGCGGGGGCCCCAGCATTTT. Its protein product is CASSFGDQGRGPQHF.

The chain joins TRBV25-1 to TRBJ1-2; D is possibly TRBD1 (5 bases). V was shortened by 0 bases and J by 8 bases, with 7 bases between the two germline ends. CDR3 size: 12 residues. The V gene's germline CDR1 is MGHDK and CDR2 SYGVNS. The CDR3 protein is CASSEYRVGYTF. The DNA for the CDR3 is TGTGCCAGCAGTGAATACAGGGTCGGCTACACCTTC.

The chain combines TRBV30 with TRBJ2-7; TRBD2 agrees at 11 bases. Germline CDR1 GTSNPN, CDR2 SVGIG (reference sequence). CDR3 size: 13 residues. V trimming: 3 bases; J trimming: 5 bases; junction bases outside the gene matches: 3. CDR3 nucleotide sequence: TGTGCCTGGAGCCGACTAGCGGGAAACGAGCAGTACTTC. This codes for CAWSRLAGNEQYF.

This clone was recorded once. The chain carries TRBV2 and TRBJ1-1; maybe TRBD1 (5 bases). This CDR3 has 12 amino acids. The germline V gene has CDR1 SNHLY and CDR2 FYNNEI. Trimming took 10 bases from V and 1 from J, leaving 10 bases between them. The CDR3 sequence is CANLGENTEAFF. CDR3 coding DNA: TGTGCCAACCTAGGGGAGAACACTGAAGCTTTCTTT.

This clone was picked up a small number of times. V gene TRBV13 combines with J gene TRBJ2-7; perhaps TRBD1 as D (6 bases). CDR1 is PRHDT and CDR2 is FYEKMQ in the germline V gene (reference sequence). This CDR3 is built from 14 residues. Trimming pared 5 bases from V and 0 bases from J, leaving 11 bases between. CDR3 sequence: CASSSEGGSYEQYF. The CDR3 DNA is TGTGCCAGCAGCAGCGAAGGGGGCTCCTACGAGCAGTACTTC.

V gene TRBV29-1 combines with J gene TRBJ2-7, with 9 nucleotides matching TRBD2. The CDR3 runs 13 residues. Trimming at V came to 5 bases and at J to 3 bases, leaving 5 bases not matched to a gene. Germline V gene sequence: CDR1 SQVTM, CDR2 ANQGSEA. The CDR3 protein is CSVSSGTNYEQYF. In DNA, the CDR3 is TGCAGCGTTTCTAGCGGGACGAACTACGAGCAGTACTTC.